A selection of T cell receptor beta chains follows, all from one sample in a study of shared T cell receptors in the human thymus. Libraries were prepared by immunoSEQ multiplex PCR; TCRdb keeps only in-frame clonotypes and omits some of them. Counted here are 700,000 or so clones, 70% to 90% occurring once; the ten biggest clones make up approximately 0.01%. These data were likewise used in another study, on human thymus T cells.

Sequencing was performed on thymocytes. The receptors here all came from a girl less than two years old with a congenital heart defect. Each CDR3 is given with its conserved first and last residue. Fields, in order: CDR3 protein, CDR3 DNA, V gene, D gene, clone size, J gene. The D gene is left open where the match is weak. The size field is filled for only some rows; it gives once, few, many or a size class.

CASSVADTGDEQYF,TGTGCCAGCAGCGTAGCAGATACAGGGGACGAGCAGTACTTC,TRBV9,TRBD1,NA,TRBJ2-7
CASSPAASGRSPLHF,TGCGCCAGCAGCCCGGCCGCGAGTGGGCGATCACCCCTCCACTTT,TRBV5-1,NA,NA,TRBJ1-6
CASSLVGTGEGPNYGYTF,TGTGCCAGCAGCTTGGTCGGGACAGGGGAAGGACCTAACTATGGCTACACCTTC,TRBV5-5,TRBD1,NA,TRBJ1-2
CASSKSPTGSTDTQYF,TGTGCCAGCAGCAAAAGTCCGACGGGAAGCACAGATACGCAGTATTTT,TRBV28,NA,NA,TRBJ2-3
CASSQEVERGAYNEQFF,TGCGCCAGCAGCCAAGAGGTGGAGCGGGGGGCGTACAATGAGCAGTTCTTC,TRBV4-3,TRBD2,NA,TRBJ2-1
CASKRGDSTGYTF,TGTGCCTCCAAAAGGGGGGACAGTACGGGCTACACCTTC,TRBV6-5,TRBD1,NA,TRBJ1-2
CASSLVSGGNTDTQYF,TGTGCCAGCAGCTTGGTTAGCGGGGGCAACACAGATACGCAGTATTTT,TRBV5-4,TRBD2,NA,TRBJ2-3
CASSQTRSDTQYF,TGCGCCAGCAGTCAGACTAGATCGGATACGCAGTATTTT,TRBV4-1,NA,NA,TRBJ2-3
CASGTPDRGYTF,TGTGCTAGTGGTACACCGGACAGGGGCTACACCTTC,TRBV12-5,TRBD1,few,TRBJ1-2
CASSLLTQGDTQYF,TGCGCCAGCAGCTTGTTAACGCAGGGGGATACGCAGTATTTT,TRBV5-1,NA,NA,TRBJ2-3
CARDKGQGNTDTQYF,TGTGCCAGAGATAAGGGACAGGGGAACACAGATACGCAGTATTTT,TRBV2,TRBD1,once,TRBJ2-3
CATSRDPRGKVCNEQFF,TGTGCCACCAGCAGAGATCCACGGGGAAAGGTTTGCAATGAGCAGTTCTTC,TRBV15,NA,NA,TRBJ2-1
CASSLVPHRNSPLHF,TGTGCCAGCAGTTTAGTGCCTCACCGGAATTCACCCCTCCACTTT,TRBV28,NA,NA,TRBJ1-6
CASSPLDRGRPEAFF,TGTGCCAGCAGCCCCCTAGACAGGGGACGGCCTGAAGCTTTCTTT,TRBV6-5,TRBD1,NA,TRBJ1-1
CASSLGWGENNEQFF,TGTGCCAGCAGCTTAGGATGGGGCGAGAACAATGAGCAGTTCTTC,TRBV7-2,NA,once,TRBJ2-1
CASSVIAGGLTDTQYF,TGTGCCAGCAGCGTTATAGCGGGGGGCCTGACAGATACGCAGTATTTT,TRBV5-4,TRBD2,once,TRBJ2-3
CASSRAEGHHTDTQYF,TGCGCCAGCAGCCGGGCCGAAGGACACCACACAGATACGCAGTATTTT,TRBV4-3,NA,NA,TRBJ2-3
CASSQVFTGRRETQYF,TGCGCCAGCAGCCAAGTGTTTACGGGGAGGAGAGAGACCCAGTACTTC,TRBV4-3,NA,NA,TRBJ2-5
CASSPDRGFNNSPLHF,TGTGCCAGCAGCCCCGACAGGGGGTTCAATAATTCACCCCTCCACTTT,TRBV11-2,TRBD1,NA,TRBJ1-6
CASSLGEGSEKLFF,TGTGCCAGCAGCTTAGGAGAGGGAAGTGAAAAACTGTTTTTT,TRBV7-6,NA,few,TRBJ1-4
CASSSPTVYEQYF,TGCGCCAGCAGCTCTCCGACAGTCTACGAGCAGTACTTC,TRBV5-1,NA,NA,TRBJ2-7
CASTSNGGPTLNYGYTF,TGCGCCAGCACATCTAACGGGGGTCCCACCCTTAACTATGGCTACACCTTC,TRBV5-1,NA,NA,TRBJ1-2
CASSPPPGQGVYQPQHF,TGTGCCAGTAGCCCCCCTCCGGGACAGGGGGTTTATCAGCCCCAGCATTTT,TRBV19,TRBD1,NA,TRBJ1-5
CASSFSHYNLRGTQYF,TGTGCCAGCAGTTTTTCTCATTACAACCTGCGGGGTACGCAGTATTTT,TRBV27,NA,NA,TRBJ2-3
CASSVVGTVINTEAFF,TGTGCCAGCAGCGTAGTTGGAACAGTCATTAACACTGAAGCTTTCTTT,TRBV9,NA,NA,TRBJ1-1